Listed here is a single T cell receptor beta chain. The antigen remains unidentified. It was with 60 Vbeta and 13 Jbeta primers that the PCR ran. Assay used: immunoSEQ multiplex PCR; TCRdb lists only in-frame clones, some missing. The sample lists 200,000 to 250,000 clones, around 85% seen once, with 1.5% to 2% in the top ten. Looked up from germline, CDR1 is MNHEY and CDR2 is SVGAGI. The CDR3 covers 14 residues. The record originates from a study of cytomegalovirus exposure and HLA in healthy donors. Study outcomes and limitations: TCR beta sequences reportedly predicted most subjects' HLA-A and HLA-B alleles accurately. In a later analysis, several top co-occurrence clusters appeared linked to parvovirus B19, influenza, CMV and Epstein-Barr virus.

The TCR was taken from a man aged 45-60 years in good health and CMV-seronegative. Specimen: PBMCs. The chain has TRBV6-5 and TRBJ2-5, with D perhaps TRBD2 (5 bases). The J call is in doubt because the DNA end fits TRBJ2-7 better. The CDR3 sequence is CASSYRLAGYEQYF. In DNA form, the CDR3 reads TGTGCCAGCAGTTATAGGCTAGCTGGCTACGAGCAGTACTTC.